Detailed here is one T cell receptor (beta chain). One end of the junction varies from germline; a read error may be responsible. This CDR3 is 19 amino acids long. Germline CDR1 SGHDN, CDR2 FVKESK. This entry is derived from a study of cytomegalovirus exposure and HLA in healthy donors. The PCR used 60 Vbeta and 13 Jbeta primers. Profiled with immunoSEQ multiplex PCR; TCRdb holds only in-frame clones, not every one. The sample has approximately 110,000 clones, just over 75% seen once. The sequenced material came from PBMCs. The receptor's source is a middle-aged man in good health and CMV-seropositive. The genes are TRBV14 and TRBJ2-6; TRBD1 might be the D (6 bases). The CDR3 nucleotides read TGTGCCAGCAGCCAAGATGGGCAGGGGCATTACTCTGGGGCCAACGGCCTGACTTTC. Residues: CASSQDGQGHYSGANGLTF.